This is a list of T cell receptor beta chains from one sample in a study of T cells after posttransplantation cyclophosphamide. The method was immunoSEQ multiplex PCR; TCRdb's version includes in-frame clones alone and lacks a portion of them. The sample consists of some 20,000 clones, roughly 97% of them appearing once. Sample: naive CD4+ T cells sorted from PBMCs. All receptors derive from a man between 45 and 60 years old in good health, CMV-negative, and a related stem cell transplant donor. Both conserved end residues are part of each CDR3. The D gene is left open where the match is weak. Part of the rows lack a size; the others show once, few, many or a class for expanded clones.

CASSRDPTNYGYTF . once TRBJ1-2 TRBV19
CASTQREGTDTQYF TRBD2 . TRBJ2-3 TRBV5-4
CASSYDRGVTEAFF TRBD1 . TRBJ1-1 TRBV11-2
CASTKGLAPWGAYNEQFF TRBD2 . TRBJ2-1 TRBV9
CASSAGGSFGGYTF TRBD1 . TRBJ1-2 TRBV6-1
CASSLGTSGRPGSYEQYF TRBD2 . TRBJ2-7 TRBV5-4
CASSLDQSSGSYNEQFF TRBD2 . TRBJ2-1 TRBV11-3
CASSFGTGTYEQYF TRBD1 . TRBJ2-7 TRBV5-1
CASSLVSSGANVLTF . . TRBJ2-6 TRBV5-6
CASSLRGGGEKLFF TRBD1 . TRBJ1-4 TRBV27
CASSYSTQTYGYTF . . TRBJ1-2 TRBV6-5
CASKQGNTIYF . . TRBJ1-3 TRBV19
CASSKPGQGRSETQYF TRBD1 . TRBJ2-5 TRBV7-9
CASSSSAQGRNPGANVLTF . once TRBJ2-6 TRBV28
CASSESRLAGGTPRTDTQYF TRBD2 . TRBJ2-3 TRBV10-1
CASSQTPLISEAFF . . TRBJ1-1 TRBV18
CASSSGGSGANVLTF . . TRBJ2-6 TRBV5-1
CASSIQDTGELFF . . TRBJ2-2 TRBV7-9
CASSLVGTSNSEAFF . . TRBJ1-1 TRBV5-1
CASSSTTGPNTEAFF TRBD1 . TRBJ1-1 TRBV5-1
CASSPRGGFATDTQYF . . TRBJ2-3 TRBV4-2
CASSLVSLAGADTQYF TRBD2 . TRBJ2-3 TRBV5-1
CAIRGQGALSTDTQYF TRBD1 . TRBJ2-3 TRBV10-3
CASSRQGTEQYF TRBD1 . TRBJ2-7 TRBV7-6
CASSLSAGGANVLTF TRBD2 . TRBJ2-6 TRBV28
CASKSQGVNTEAFF . . TRBJ1-1 TRBV2
CASKTGEYFADYGYTF TRBD1 . TRBJ1-2 TRBV19
CASSLPDRGPFNYEQYF TRBD1 . TRBJ2-7 TRBV7-7
CASSIGNIGYTF . . TRBJ1-2 TRBV19
CATNTGLSSYEQYF . . TRBJ2-7 TRBV10-3
CASRKVQGRNEQYF . . TRBJ2-7 TRBV7-2
CASSLSGLSRPGYTF . . TRBJ1-2 TRBV7-2
CASSLGMAALGTEAFF . . TRBJ1-1 TRBV7-2
CASTPGLGDVRELFF TRBD2 . TRBJ2-2 TRBV10-1
CASSSGTGNSGELFF TRBD1 . TRBJ2-2 TRBV11-2
CASSEQGNTEAFF . . TRBJ1-1 TRBV7-6
CASSLLQGADTQYF . . TRBJ2-3 TRBV5-1
CASSRQANYGYTF . . TRBJ1-2 TRBV11-2
CASSLGRTGVEKLFF TRBD1 . TRBJ1-4 TRBV7-9
CASSSGGSNYGYTF . . TRBJ1-2 TRBV19
CASSEDRVRAYQPQHF . . TRBJ1-5 TRBV6-1
CASSYSSSNQPQHF . . TRBJ1-5 TRBV6-5
CASSFTGVGDQPQHF TRBD1 . TRBJ1-5 TRBV18
CASSEPRGGNTEAFF . . TRBJ1-1 TRBV25-1
CASSRVDRPFSYEQYF . . TRBJ2-7 TRBV18
CASSALVGDGELFF . few TRBJ2-2 TRBV2
CASSEILSEEQFF . . TRBJ2-1 TRBV25-1